The clone carrying this T cell receptor (beta chain) was seen ten or more times. Its antigen is currently unknown. CDR1 is MNHEY and CDR2 is SVGAGI in the germline V gene. The CDR3 totals 17 residues. Trimming left V 4 bases short and J 4 bases short, with 22 bases between. Time point: newly diagnosed GD, antithyroid drugs for less than 3 months. Extracted PBMC RNA gave rise to the TCR library. The authors drew about 9 milliliters of peripheral blood into EDTA tubes. To make TCR beta libraries, researchers used iRepertoire HTBI primers and Arm-PCR of CDR3 regions. TCRdb reprocessed the multiplex PCR reads via MiXCR and lists one record per CDR3 protein. This sample has hundreds of thousands of distinct CDR3 sequences, with 16% found just once. The source of the sample is a study of regulatory T cells in long-lasting Graves disease. Overall study findings and caveats: Only peripheral blood was studied, not thyroid tissue. The small sample size may have reduced accuracy.

The same specimen was also included in a second study, on T cells in Graves' hyperthyroidism and ophthalmopathy. That source notes: HTBI primers were the set used in a first-round RT-PCR of the TCR CDR3.

The sequencing used peripheral blood mononuclear cells (PBMCs), collected at new diagnosis, from a patient treated with antithyroid drugs. The V call is TRBV6-5, the J call TRBJ1-2; D gene ambiguous. The receptor's source is a man in his forties with Graves disease. The CDR3 DNA reads TGTGCCAGCAGTTCCGAACGAACGGGAGGATACTTCTATGGCTACACCTTC. Encoded protein: CASSSERTGGYFYGYTF.